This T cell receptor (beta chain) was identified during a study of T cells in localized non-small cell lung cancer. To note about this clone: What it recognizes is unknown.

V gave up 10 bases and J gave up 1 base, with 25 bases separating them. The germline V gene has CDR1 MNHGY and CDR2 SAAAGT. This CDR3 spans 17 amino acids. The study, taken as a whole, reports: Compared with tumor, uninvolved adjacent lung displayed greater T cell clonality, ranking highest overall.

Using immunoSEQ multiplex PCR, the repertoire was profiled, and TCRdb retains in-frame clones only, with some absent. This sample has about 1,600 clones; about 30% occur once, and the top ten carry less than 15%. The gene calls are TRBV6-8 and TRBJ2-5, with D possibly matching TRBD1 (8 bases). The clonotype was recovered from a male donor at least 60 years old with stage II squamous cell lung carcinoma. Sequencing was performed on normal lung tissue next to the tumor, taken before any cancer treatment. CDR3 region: CAIRMGGMQGAQETQYF. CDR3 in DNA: TGTGCCATCAGGATGGGAGGGATGCAGGGGGCCCAAGAGACCCAGTACTTC.